This T cell receptor (beta chain) originates from a study of blood T cell repertoires in COVID-19. Study in general: COVID-19 samples from acute and convalescent phases originated in the United States, Italy and Spain.

In the original analysis: It was from reference gene primer amplification that nucleated cell counts were estimated. Here immunoSEQ multiplex PCR was the method, and the copy in TCRdb shows in-frame clones only, minus some. That table furnishes V, J and clone size, whereas the DNA furnished D and trimming. The table lists about 480,000 clones, roughly nine tenths of them singletons. V shed 3 bases, J shed 1 base, and the junction held 0 bases outside the gene matches. CDR1 and CDR2 from the germline V gene are SGHVS and FQNEAQ. This CDR3 comprises 14 residues. Input material: peripheral blood. The chain combines TRBV7-8 with TRBJ2-3, with TRBD2 matching over 8 bases. This TCR was sampled from a woman in her forties or fifties with COVID-19, enrolled during active disease. CDR3 sequence reads: CASSLGLGTDTQYF. DNA of the CDR3: TGTGCCAGCAGCTTGGGACTAGGCACAGATACGCAGTATTTT.